This T cell receptor beta chain was captured by sequencing in a study of blood T cell repertoires in COVID-19. At the level of the study: COVID-19 samples from acute and convalescent phases originated in the United States, Italy and Spain.

The CDR3 spans 11 residues. Trimming took 5 bases from V and 5 from J, leaving 7 bases between them. Source study methods: Amplification of reference gene primers was used by the study to estimate nucleated cell counts. TCRdb keeps only in-frame clones here, not all; method: immunoSEQ multiplex PCR. V, J and clone size derive from that table, while D and trimming were established from the DNA sequence. The sample has some 58,000 clones; about nine tenths are singletons. Sequenced material: peripheral blood. This TCR was recovered from a middle-aged man with acute or convalescent COVID-19. The J gene is TRBJ2-7, the V gene TRBV12-3 or TRBV12-4; D gene uncertain. The CDR3 sequence: CASSTSNEQYF. In DNA, the CDR3 is TGTGCCAGCAGTACCAGTAACGAGCAGTACTTC.